This TCR beta chain was recovered during a study of CD8+CD57+ T cells in acquired aplastic anemia. By flow cytometry, patients selected for sequencing had shown an expansion of CD8+CD57+ cells. Researchers used genomic DNA as the template to profile TCR beta VDJ and CDR3. TCRdb itself ran the reads through MiXCR, one entry per CDR3 protein. The data contain approximately 300,000 distinct CDR3 sequences, 56% of them seen just once; the ten biggest clones take up roughly 1.3%. The clonotype comes from a human donor with aplastic anemia. The sample comprised sorted CD4+, CD8+, or CD8+CD57+ T cells (not recorded which) from PBMCs.

CDR3 in DNA: TGTGCCAGCAGCGTACATGTGACAGATACGCAGTATTTT. It encodes CASSVHVTDTQYF. This chain connects TRBV9 to TRBJ2-3, with D unresolved. CDR3 length: 13 amino acids. V lost 1 base, J lost 3 bases, and 6 bases lay in between. Germline V gives CDR1 SGDLS, CDR2 YYNGEE.